The 3 T cell receptor beta chains in this list originate from one sample, sequenced in a study of CD8+ T cells in alopecia areata. Treatment reported: oral pan-JAK inhibitor, 5-10 mg twice daily. Sequencing templates came from extracted RNA that was reverse transcribed into cDNA. The protocol was immunoSEQ multiplex PCR, while the TCRdb copy is restricted to in-frame clones and leaves out a portion. This sample yields around 160,000 clones, of which approximately 57% are seen a single time; approximately 14% belongs to the top ten. The starting material was CD4+ T cells sorted from blood, obtained at week 24, from a patient treated with tofacitinib. The receptors stem from a human donor with alopecia areata.

The rearrangement uses TRBV18 and TRBJ1-2, with a weak D call TRBD1 (5 bases). The germline CDR1 and CDR2 sequences are KGHSH and LQKENI. Trimming pared 6 bases from V and 7 bases from J, leaving 15 bases between. The length of the CDR3 is 13 residues. Written as DNA, the CDR3 is TGTGCCAGCTCTCCCGACAGTGAATTTGGCTACACCTTC. Its translation is CASSPDSEFGYTF. The full variable domain, with the rest looked up from reference TRBV18 and TRBJ1-2, is NAGVMQNPRHLVRRRGQEARLRCSPMKGHSHVYWYRQLPEEGLKFMVYLQKENIIDESGMPKERFSAEFPKEGPSILRIQQVVRGDSAAYFCASSPDSEFGYTFGSGTRLTVV.

The table lists this clone with a few counts. This specimen includes other DNA sequences encoding the same CDR3. The chain is built from TRBV18 and TRBJ1-2; D possibly corresponds to TRBD1 (5 bases). V gave up 3 bases and J gave up 2 bases, with 13 bases separating them. The CDR3 length is 15 residues. Germline V gene lookup returns CDR1 KGHSH and CDR2 LQKENI. CDR3 coding DNA: TGTGCCAGCTCACCCCCCGCAGGGACCAACTATGGCTACACCTTC. Its protein is CASSPPAGTNYGYTF.

This chain joins TRBV6-5 and TRBJ1-6; D might be TRBD1 (5 bases). The V gene lost 5 bases and the J gene lost 7 bases, with 12 bases spanning the gap. CDR1 and CDR2 from the germline V gene are MNHEY and SVGAGI. The CDR3 has 14 amino acids. In nucleotides, the CDR3 is TGTGCCAGCAGTAGGGACTCCTCCAATTCACCCCTCCACTTT. Translated, it gives CASSRDSSNSPLHF.